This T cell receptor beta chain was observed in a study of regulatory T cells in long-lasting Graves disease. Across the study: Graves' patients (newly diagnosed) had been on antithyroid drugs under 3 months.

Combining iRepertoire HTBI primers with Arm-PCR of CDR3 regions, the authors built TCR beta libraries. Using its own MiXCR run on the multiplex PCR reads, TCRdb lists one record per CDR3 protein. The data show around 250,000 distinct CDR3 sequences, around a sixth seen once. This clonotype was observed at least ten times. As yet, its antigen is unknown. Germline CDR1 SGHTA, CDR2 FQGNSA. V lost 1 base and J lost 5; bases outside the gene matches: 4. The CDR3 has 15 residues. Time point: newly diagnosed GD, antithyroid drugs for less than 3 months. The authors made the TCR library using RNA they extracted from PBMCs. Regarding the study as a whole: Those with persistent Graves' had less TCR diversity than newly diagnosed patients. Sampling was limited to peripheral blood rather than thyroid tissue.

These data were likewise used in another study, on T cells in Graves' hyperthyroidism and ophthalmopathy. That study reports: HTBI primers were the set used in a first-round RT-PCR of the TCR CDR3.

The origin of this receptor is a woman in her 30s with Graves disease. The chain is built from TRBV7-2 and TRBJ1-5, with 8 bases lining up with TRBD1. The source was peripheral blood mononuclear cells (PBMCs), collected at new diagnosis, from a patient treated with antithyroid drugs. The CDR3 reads CASSLVDREDQPQHF. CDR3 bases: TGTGCCAGCAGCTTAGTGGACAGGGAAGATCAGCCCCAGCATTTT.